Sequencing of this T cell receptor beta chain was carried out in a study of blood T cell repertoires in COVID-19 (dated by TCRdb to the early 2020s). Looking at the study overall: Samples covering the acute and convalescent phases of COVID-19 were provided by collaborators in the United States, Italy and Spain. The material from the prospective study consisted of cDNA or gDNA derived from T cells, B-cell-depleted T cells, or PBMCs. The dataset comprised deeply sampled blood TCRbeta repertoires from subjects exposed to, actively infected with, or recovered from COVID-19. The repertoires were made available in a free public database intended to serve as a resource for research on the immune response to SARS-CoV-2. The samples were drawn from the first 160 participants of the ongoing ImmuneRACE study and from some 1,300 subjects provided by 6 global collaborators. The sample metadata nearly always contained a de-identified subject ID, COVID-19 status, age in years and sex. HLA class I and class II types, where available, came from metadata supplied by the sample provider rather than from assay-based typing. Summary of the overall study and its limitations: How much clinical and demographic metadata was included differed by source and by participant, and the metadata was provided uncurated.

One collaborating source in Seattle enrolled patients during active infection and followed them longitudinally through the course of disease. Each collaborating institution followed its own protocols to collect whole blood in K2EDTA tubes. For TCRbeta analysis, collaborator samples were shipped as frozen whole blood, as isolated PBMCs, or as DNA extracted from either sample type. The CDR3 sequence holds 15 residues, the cysteine and phenylalanine included. The retained sequence is limited to the CDR3, 45 bases, with the frame set at the first base. V and J are truncated by 1 base and 5 bases respectively, leaving an intervening sequence of 12 bases. Taken from the germline V gene, the CDR1 and CDR2 loops are SGHTA and FQGTGA. Notes on this clone: No antigen is known for it. No per-base quality is available; no much larger clone lies one base away.

TCRbeta CDR3 regions were amplified from genomic DNA by means of the immunoSEQ Assay, a bias-controlled multiplex PCR. Processing in the source paper ran as follows. The number of nucleated cells in each sample was estimated by amplification of reference gene primers within the assay. To quantify the absolute abundance of each unique TCRbeta CDR3 rearrangement, sequence reads were collapsed and filtered. For each sample, productive Simpson clonality was calculated as the square root of Simpson's diversity index across productive rearrangements. The source is immuneACCESS, and TCRdb retained only in-frame sequences with V and J called. Part of the clones is not carried over; for the studies checked, unresolved V genes explain less than half of this, and the remainder is unexplained. D and trimming come from the DNA, and the V and J calls and clone size come from that table. The sample table lists fewer than 250,000 clones, around 90% of them with a count of one. Approximately 0.8% of the sample is held by the ten biggest clonotypes.

The sequence came from a man aged 30 to 45 with COVID-19, enrolled during active disease. The sequence joins TRBV7-3 to TRBJ2-1; TRBD1 is a weak D gene call, 5 bases matching. Sequences were obtained from peripheral blood. The CDR3 in this case is CASSLNSGRDNEQFF. In nucleotide form, the sequence is TGTGCCAGCAGCTTAAATTCCGGCAGGGACAATGAGCAGTTCTTC.